This is a list of T cell receptor beta chains from one sample in a study of T cells in Graves' hyperthyroidism and ophthalmopathy. Each CDR3 protein gets one entry after TCRdb re-called the multiplex PCR reads with MiXCR. The sample holds fewer than 450,000 distinct CDR3 sequences; 17% are singletons and the top ten take around a third. Material for sequencing was blood. Every receptor here comes from a woman in her 30s with Graves' hyperthyroidism that later progressed to Graves' ophthalmopathy. Both conserved end residues are part of each CDR3. A D gene is named only where the DNA matches it firmly. Expanded clones are given a class, and other clones once, few, many or no size at all.

>TRBV2|TRBJ2-3|NA|NA
TGTGCCAGCAGTGAAAATTCGGGGGATAGGCAGTATTTT
CASSENSGDRQYF
>TRBV5-8|TRBJ1-5|NA|NA
TGTGCCAGCAGCTTGCGGGCGGGCAATCAGCCCCAGCATTTT
CASSLRAGNQPQHF
>TRBV5-1|TRBJ2-3|TRBD2|NA
TGCGCCACCTTTCGGGGGGAAGTCGGGGATACGCAGTATTTT
CATFRGEVGDTQYF
>TRBV7-9|TRBJ1-6|NA|few
TGTGCCAGCAGCTTAGGAGGGCGATCACCCCTCCACTTT
CASSLGGRSPLHF
>TRBV5-8|TRBJ2-7|NA|NA
TGTGCCAGCAGCTTGGGATCAAGGGCCTTCTACGAGCAGTACTTC
CASSLGSRAFYEQYF
>TRBV20-1|TRBJ2-1|TRBD2|NA
TGCAGTGCTAGAGATGGGGGGGAGGGATGGAATGAGCAGTTCTTC
CSARDGGEGWNEQFF
>TRBV9|TRBJ1-6|NA|NA
TGTGCCAGCAGCGACACAGGGTCTATCTATAATTCACCCCTCCACTTT
CASSDTGSIYNSPLHF
>TRBV6-2/TRBV6-3|TRBJ2-1|NA|many
TGTGCCAGCAGTAAACCGGGACTCAGCTCCTACAATGAGCAGTTCTTC
CASSKPGLSSYNEQFF
>TRBV3-1|TRBJ2-3|TRBD2|many
TGTGCCAGCAGCCCATCAAGTAACGGGGGGGACGAACTATACACAGATACGCAGTATTTT
CASSPSSNGGDELYTDTQYF
>TRBV20-1|TRBJ1-1|NA|NA
TGCAGTGCTAGAGATCCGGTAGGGTCCGGGGCTTTCTTT
CSARDPVGSGAFF
>TRBV5-1|TRBJ2-3|NA|many
TGCGCCAGCAGCTTTGTGGCGGGGACAGATACGCAGTATTTT
CASSFVAGTDTQYF
>TRBV3-1|TRBJ1-6|NA|many
TGTGCCAGCAGCCAAGCGGGGGCAGGGGCTGTAGCGCCCCTCCACTTT
CASSQAGAGAVAPLHF
>TRBV7-9|TRBJ2-6|NA|many
TGTGCCAGCAGCCCTCCTGGGGCCAACGTCCTGACTTTC
CASSPPGANVLTF
>TRBV7-2|TRBJ1-5|TRBD1|NA
TGTGCCAGCAGCTTATGGACAGGGCATAGCAATCAGCCCCAGCATTTT
CASSLWTGHSNQPQHF
>TRBV15|TRBJ2-7|NA|many
TGTGCCACCAGCTTCGACAGGCGTACCTACGAGCAGTACTTC
CATSFDRRTYEQYF
>TRBV3-1|TRBJ1-2|NA|many
TGTGCCAGCAGCCGCGGGACCCCATCTAACTATGGCTACACCTTC
CASSRGTPSNYGYTF